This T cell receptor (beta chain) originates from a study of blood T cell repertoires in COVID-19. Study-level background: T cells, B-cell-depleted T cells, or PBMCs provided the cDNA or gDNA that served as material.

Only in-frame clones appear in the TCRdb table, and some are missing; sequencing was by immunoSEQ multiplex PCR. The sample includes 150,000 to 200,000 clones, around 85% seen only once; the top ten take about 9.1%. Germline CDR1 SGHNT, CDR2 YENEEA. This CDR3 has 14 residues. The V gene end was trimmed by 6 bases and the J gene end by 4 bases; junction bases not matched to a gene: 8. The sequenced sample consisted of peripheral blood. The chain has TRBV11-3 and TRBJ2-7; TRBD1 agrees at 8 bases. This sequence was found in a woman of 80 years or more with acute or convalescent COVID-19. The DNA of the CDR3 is TGTGCCAGCAGTTTCGGGACAGGTCCGTACGAGCAGTACTTC. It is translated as CASSFGTGPYEQYF.